This is a list of T cell receptor beta chains from one sample in a study of early T cells in non-severe SARS-CoV-2 infection. MiXCR was run by TCRdb on the 5' RACE reads, yielding one entry per CDR3 protein. This table holds approximately 52,000 distinct CDR3 sequences, under 15% found once. The sample consisted of whole blood, taken at baseline. These receptors were taken from an adult who was a healthcare worker with PCR-confirmed SARS-CoV-2 infection or an uninfected control (not recorded which). Both conserved end residues are part of each CDR3. Fields, in order: CDR3 DNA, CDR3 protein, J gene, clone size, V gene, D gene. A D gene is named only where the DNA matches it firmly. Only some rows state a clone size, as once, few, many or a class for expanded clones.

TGTGCCAGCAGCTTAAGTGTAGACCACGAGCAGTACTTC | CASSLSVDHEQYF | TRBJ2-7 | NA | TRBV7-8 | NA
TGCAGCGTTGGGTCCACCCGTAGCACAGATACGCAGTATTTT | CSVGSTRSTDTQYF | TRBJ2-3 | NA | TRBV29-1 | NA
TGTGCCAGCAGCCTGACAGGGGCAGATACGCAGTATTTT | CASSLTGADTQYF | TRBJ2-3 | NA | TRBV6-4 | TRBD1
TGCGCCAGCGGGGACAGGAGATTCTCTGGGGCCAACGTCCTGACTTTC | CASGDRRFSGANVLTF | TRBJ2-6 | few | TRBV4-1 | TRBD1
TGTGCCACCAGTGATTTGCATGAAGGGGAGGCCAAAAACATTCAGTACTTC | CATSDLHEGEAKNIQYF | TRBJ2-4 | NA | TRBV24-1 | NA
TGCAGCGTTGATCTGGGATCCGATACGCAGTATTTT | CSVDLGSDTQYF | TRBJ2-3 | few | TRBV29-1 | NA
TGTGCCAGCAGGAATAATAGGGACAGGGGACCTTACTATGGCTACACCTTC | CASRNNRDRGPYYGYTF | TRBJ1-2 | NA | TRBV28 | TRBD1
TGTGCCAGCAGCCTTCGGACGGATCAGCCCCAGCATTTT | CASSLRTDQPQHF | TRBJ1-5 | few | TRBV12-3/TRBV12-4 | NA
TGTGCCAGCAGTGATTGGACAGCCTATGGCTACACCTTC | CASSDWTAYGYTF | TRBJ1-2 | many | TRBV5-6 | NA
TGTGCCAGCAGTCTGGGACAGGGACGAGGCCAGCCCCAGCATTTT | CASSLGQGRGQPQHF | TRBJ1-5 | many | TRBV12-3/TRBV12-4 | TRBD1
TGTGCCAGCAGTAATCCGGGACAGGCTTACTACCAGGGCGTGGAGGCCAAAAACATTCAGTACTTC | CASSNPGQAYYQGVEAKNIQYF | TRBJ2-4 | few | TRBV11-2 | TRBD1
TGTGCCAGCACCAGTAAGGCAGAAAACATTCAGTACTTC | CASTSKAENIQYF | TRBJ2-4 | NA | TRBV28 | NA
TGTGCCTACCGTCTGGATGGCGGGGCCAGGAATGAGCAGTTCTTC | CAYRLDGGARNEQFF | TRBJ2-1 | few | TRBV6-6 | NA
TGTGCCAGCAGTGCGTTTGGACAGGGGCCAAGGGCCTACGAGCAGTACTTC | CASSAFGQGPRAYEQYF | TRBJ2-7 | NA | TRBV6-1 | TRBD1
TGTGCCAGCAGCCCGCCGCGAGACAGGGGGCGAGTTTATGGCTACACCTTC | CASSPPRDRGRVYGYTF | TRBJ1-2 | few | TRBV11-3 | TRBD1
TGTGCCAGCAGTTCCCCGGGAGGTGGAAATGAGCAGTTCTTC | CASSSPGGGNEQFF | TRBJ2-1 | NA | TRBV28 | TRBD2
TGTGCCAGCAGCCGAGCGCAAAAGAGCTCCTACGAGCAGTACTTC | CASSRAQKSSYEQYF | TRBJ2-7 | few | TRBV3-1 | NA
TGTGCCAGCAGGATACAGGGCGACAATGAAAAACTGTTTTTT | CASRIQGDNEKLFF | TRBJ1-4 | few | TRBV6-6 | NA
TGCAGTGCTACTACCGGGACAGGAAACACTGAAGCTTTCTTT | CSATTGTGNTEAFF | TRBJ1-1 | few | TRBV20-1 | TRBD1
TGTGCCAGCAGCTTTAGTTACAATGAGCAGTTCTTC | CASSFSYNEQFF | TRBJ2-1 | NA | TRBV7-2 | NA
TGTGCCAGCAGTTTGGGTTTAGCGTCCACCGGGGAGCTGTTTTTT | CASSLGLASTGELFF | TRBJ2-2 | many | TRBV28 | NA
TGTGCCAGCAGCCGCGGGACTAGCGGGAGAACCGGGGAGCTGTTTTTT | CASSRGTSGRTGELFF | TRBJ2-2 | NA | TRBV3-1 | TRBD2
TGTGCCAGCAGCTCTACCGGGACAGGGTACTATGGCTACACCTTC | CASSSTGTGYYGYTF | TRBJ1-2 | few | TRBV28 | TRBD1
TGTGCCAGCTCATCCTTCACCTACGAGCAGTACTTC | CASSSFTYEQYF | TRBJ2-7 | NA | TRBV18 | NA
TGTGCCAGCAGTTACTCTCGACAGGGGATGGCCCTCCACTTT | CASSYSRQGMALHF | TRBJ1-6 | NA | TRBV6-2/TRBV6-3 | TRBD1
TGCAGTGCCCAAGCGGGAAAGGTATCAGGGACCCAGTACTTC | CSAQAGKVSGTQYF | TRBJ2-5 | NA | TRBV20-1 | TRBD2
TGTGCCAGTACCGGACTAGCGAGGAACACCGGGGAGCTGTTTTTT | CASTGLARNTGELFF | TRBJ2-2 | many | TRBV19 | TRBD2
TGCGCCAGCAGTGGCGGGGGTCCCCATCAGTACTTC | CASSGGGPHQYF | TRBJ2-4 | NA | TRBV10-2 | TRBD2
TGTGCCAGCAGTGAACGAAACAGGGCTATGGATACGCAGTATTTT | CASSERNRAMDTQYF | TRBJ2-3 | few | TRBV6-5 | NA
TGTGCCAGCAGCTTAGGTACGGGAGGCAATCAGCCCCAGCATTTT | CASSLGTGGNQPQHF | TRBJ1-5 | NA | TRBV7-9 | NA
TGTGCCACCAGACAGGGGCAGACCTACGAGCAGTACTTC | CATRQGQTYEQYF | TRBJ2-7 | many | TRBV7-9 | TRBD1
TGTGCCAGCAGCCGGGACACTCCCACCGGGGAGCTGTTTTTT | CASSRDTPTGELFF | TRBJ2-2 | few | TRBV4-2 | NA
TGTGCCAGCAGCTTGGAGTTAGATACGCAGTATTTT | CASSLELDTQYF | TRBJ2-3 | NA | TRBV5-5 | NA
TGTGCCAGCAGCCTGCCCCCTAATGCCTACGAGCAGTACTTC | CASSLPPNAYEQYF | TRBJ2-7 | few | TRBV7-9 | NA
TGTGCCAGCAGCTCCTCTCCGGGACTCCTGAAAAACGAGCAGTACTTC | CASSSSPGLLKNEQYF | TRBJ2-7 | NA | TRBV7-9 | NA
TGTGCCAGCAGCCAAACGCCTAGGGGGGACGACGAGCAGTACTTC | CASSQTPRGDDEQYF | TRBJ2-7 | NA | TRBV4-2 | NA
TGTGCCAGCAGCTCCGAAATTGAAGGCAGGTTCTACGAGCAGTACTTC | CASSSEIEGRFYEQYF | TRBJ2-7 | few | TRBV12-1 | NA